Each of the 20 T cell receptor beta chains below was sequenced from the same sample in a study of neurological immune-mediated disorders. In TCRdb, the 5' RACE reads were re-called with MiXCR into one record per CDR3 protein. This sample has fewer than 20,000 distinct CDR3 sequences, with 14% to 15% found just once. Sequencing was performed on PBMCs. The receptor source for this set is a man between 60 and 70 years old with HTLV-1-associated myelopathy (HAM/TSP).

This clonotype has only a few counts. The V gene is TRBV28, the J gene TRBJ2-7; the D is unclear. Between the trimmed V and J ends, which lost 3 bases and 7 bases, there was a span of 10 bases. This CDR3 has 12 amino acids. CDR1 and CDR2 from the germline V gene are MDHEN and SYDVKM. The CDR3 bases are TGTGCCAGCAGTTTTCGCCTGGGAGAGCAGTACTTC. Protein: CASSFRLGEQYF. Complete variable domain (other parts from reference TRBV28 and TRBJ2-7): DVKVTQSSRYLVKRTGEKVFLECVQDMDHENMFWYRQDPGLGLRLIYFSYDVKMKEKGDIPEGYSVSREKKERFSLILESASTNQTSMYLCASSFRLGEQYFGPGTRLTVT.

V usage is TRBV9 and J usage is TRBJ1-5; 7 nucleotides agree with TRBD1. The J segment lost 4 bases and the V segment lost 3 bases, leaving 1 base of the junction unmatched. The CDR3 extends over 13 amino acids. Germline CDR1 reads SGDLS; CDR2 reads YYNGEE. The DNA for the CDR3 is TGTGCCAGCAGCGGGGGACAGAATCAGCCCCAGCATTTT. Translated, it gives CASSGGQNQPQHF.

This clonotype was detected many times. V and J are TRBV5-1 and TRBJ2-5; D is unresolved. There are 14 residues in the CDR3. Looked up from germline, CDR1 is SGHRS and CDR2 is YFSETQ. Trimming pared 0 bases from V and 5 bases from J, leaving 11 bases between. CDR3 DNA: TGCGCCAGCAGCTTGGTTCCCCTGAGGGAGACCCAGTACTTC. The encoded protein is CASSLVPLRETQYF.

There are many counts of this clonotype. The V call is TRBV7-9, the J call TRBJ1-5; D is undetermined. Germline lookup yields CDR1 SEHNR and CDR2 FQNEAQ (reference sequence). CDR3 length equals 14 residues. V shed 7 bases and J shed 10 bases, with 20 bases lying between them. This CDR3 is CASKLGSNNRPQHF. CDR3 DNA sequence: TGTGCCAGCAAGCTGGGTAGTAACAATCGACCCCAGCATTTT.

This clonotype was picked up many times. The chain links TRBV7-8 to TRBJ2-5; TRBD2 is a possible D gene (6 bases). The CDR3 runs to 15 residues. V lost 4 bases and J 5 bases, leaving 17 bases between the germline ends. Germline assignment: CDR1 SGHVS and CDR2 FQNEAQ. For the CDR3, the DNA is TGTGCCAGCAGCTCCGGGCAGGCGGGGTGGGAGACCCAGTACTTC. It codes for CASSSGQAGWETQYF.

This clonotype is categorized as medium-sized. This sequence joins TRBV12-3 or TRBV12-4 and TRBJ1-5, with TRBD1 matching 12 bases. V gave up 6 bases and J gave up 6 bases; unmatched junction bases: 12. CDR3 length: 17 amino acids. CDR3 region: CASSYTGTGGAGQPQHF. The DNA of the CDR3 is TGTGCCAGCAGCTATACCGGGACAGGGGGCGCGGGTCAGCCCCAGCATTTT.

This clonotype is deemed medium-sized. J is TRBJ2-7 and V is TRBV5-1; tentative D call: TRBD2 (5 bases). CDR1 is SGHRS, CDR2 YFSETQ, per germline. The length of the CDR3 is 18 residues. V lost 5 bases to trimming and J lost 1 base, with 25 bases between them. The CDR3 DNA is TGCGCCAGCAGACGCACCGGACTCGCCCAGGCGAGTTCCTACGAGCAGTACTTC. Protein sequence: CASRRTGLAQASSYEQYF. The full variable domain, in which reference TRBV5-1 and TRBJ2-7 provide the parts outside the CDR3, is KAGVTQTPRYLIKTRGQQVTLSCSPISGHRSVSWYQQTPGQGLQFLFEYFSETQRNKGNFPGRFSGRQFSNSRSEMNVSTLELGDSALYLCASRRTGLAQASSYEQYFGPGTRLTVT.

This clonotype showed up many times. The chain has TRBV18 and TRBJ2-1, with 11 bases matching TRBD2. Per germline, CDR1 KGHSH and CDR2 LQKENI. Trimming at V came to 2 bases and at J to 8 bases, leaving 5 bases not matched to a gene. The CDR3 runs 15 residues. Here the CDR3 DNA reads TGTGCCAGCTCACCAAAGATACTAGCGGGGGATGAGCAGTTCTTC. It specifies CASSPKILAGDEQFF.

In its sample, this clonotype was seen many times. The genes are TRBV5-1 and TRBJ2-1; perhaps TRBD2 as D (5 bases). The CDR3 loop spans 13 amino acids. V was clipped by 6 bases and J by 6 bases, with 13 bases between them. Germline V gives CDR1 SGHRS, CDR2 YFSETQ. CDR3 sequence (DNA): TGCGCCAGCACCATGACTACGGCCAATGAGCAGTTCTTC. The encoded protein is CASTMTTANEQFF.

This clonotype was seen at least ten times. The chain uses TRBV6-1 and TRBJ2-5; weak D call: TRBD2 (5 bases). The CDR3 is made up of 15 amino acids. Trimming removed 4 bases at V and 4 bases at J, with 16 bases between. CDR1 MNHNS and CDR2 SASEGT come from the germline V gene. CDR3 nucleotide sequence: TGTGCCAGCAGTGCGGTGAGGGCCCTCGGAGAGACCCAGTACTTC. Encoded protein: CASSAVRALGETQYF.

This clonotype occurred many times. CDR3 sequence: CASSSLGPRYEQYF. Here the CDR3 DNA reads TGTGCCAGCAGCTCCTTGGGCCCGCGGTACGAGCAGTACTTC. V and J are TRBV7-2 and TRBJ2-7; the D is unclear. The CDR3 contains 14 residues. Trimming removed 4 bases at V and 4 bases at J, with 14 bases between. Looked up from germline, CDR1 is SGHTA and CDR2 is FQGNSA.

This clonotype has a count of ten or more. The chain employs TRBV7-9 and TRBJ2-5; 8 bases align to TRBD2. The CDR3 length is 13 residues. V was pared by 3 bases and J by 4 bases, with 1 base of the junction left unmatched. Germline V gives CDR1 SEHNR, CDR2 FQNEAQ (reference sequence). CDR3 sequence: CASSLRGAETQYF. CDR3 coding DNA: TGTGCCAGCAGCTTGCGGGGGGCAGAGACCCAGTACTTC.

This sequence joins TRBV7-2 and TRBJ1-6; D is unresolved. The CDR3 is 15 residues long. V was trimmed by 5 bases and J by 7 bases, leaving 15 bases between them. Germline CDR1 is SGHTA and CDR2 is FQGNSA. This CDR3 reads CASSLYGLTNSPLHF. CDR3 nucleotide sequence: TGTGCCAGCAGCCTTTACGGCCTCACGAATTCACCCCTCCACTTT.

This clonotype was detected once. The gene calls are TRBV6-5 and TRBJ2-2; D is unresolved. V gave up 6 bases and J gave up 7 bases, with 12 bases separating them. The CDR3 is 13 amino acids. CDR1 MNHEY and CDR2 SVGAGI come from the germline V gene. DNA for the CDR3: TGTGCCAGCAGCCCCATCAGTATCGGGGAGCTGTTTTTT. Protein sequence: CASSPISIGELFF.

By share of the sample, this clonotype is medium-sized. This chain uses TRBV28 with TRBJ1-1; D is perhaps TRBD1 (6 bases). CDR1 is MDHEN, CDR2 SYDVKM, per germline. This CDR3 comprises 13 residues. With 3 bases removed from V and 6 bases from J, the gap between germline ends came to 11 bases. CDR3 loop: CASSLEQGSEAFF. The CDR3, as DNA: TGTGCCAGCAGTTTGGAACAGGGCTCTGAAGCTTTCTTT.

This clonotype is deemed medium-sized (0.01 to 0.1%). The chain recombines TRBV20-1 with TRBJ1-2; weak D call: TRBD1 (5 bases). The CDR3 length is 16 residues. With 0 bases removed from V and 3 bases from J, the gap between germline ends came to 17 bases. CDR1 and CDR2 from the germline V gene are DFQATT and SNEGSKA (reference sequence). CDR3 coding DNA: TGCAGTGCTAGAGATACCCCTGGGGGGTTCGACTATGGCTACACCTTC. Its protein product is CSARDTPGGFDYGYTF.

This clonotype was observed many times. The V and J genes are TRBV5-6 and TRBJ1-1; TRBD1 aligns across 7 bases. The germline V gene has CDR1 SGHDT and CDR2 YYEEEE. The CDR3 is 14 residues long. Trimming cost V 2 bases and J 3 bases; bases outside gene matches: 4. The CDR3 bases are TGTGCCAGCAGCTTATACGACAGGGACACTGAAGCTTTCTTT. As protein: CASSLYDRDTEAFF.

Worth noting for this clonotype: A read error may produce the germline difference seen at one junction end. This chain connects TRBV6-6 to TRBJ2-1, with 8 nucleotides matching TRBD2. Germline CDR1 and CDR2: MNHNY and SVGAGI (reference sequence). CDR3 length: 15 amino acids. The CDR3 nucleotides read TGTGCCAGAAGTTCCCGGGGGGGGGCCGGGAATGAGCAGTTCTTC. Protein: CARSSRGGAGNEQFF.

In this sample, this clonotype turned up many times. V is TRBV7-8 and J is TRBJ1-3, with D possibly TRBD1 on 5 matching bases. CDR1 and CDR2 from the germline V gene are SGHVS and FQNEAQ. The CDR3 extends over 16 amino acids. Trimming removed 4 bases at V and 4 bases at J, with 17 bases between. CDR3 DNA: TGTGCCAGCAGCTCCCGGGACGGAGGGTCCGGAAACACCATATATTTT. This sequence encodes CASSSRDGGSGNTIYF.

Many counts were recorded for this clonotype. The V gene is TRBV11-2, the J gene TRBJ2-7; D is possibly TRBD2 (7 bases). The V end was cut by 1 base, the J end by 0 bases, with 10 bases between. This CDR3 region has 15 residues. CDR1 and CDR2 from the germline V gene are SGHAT and FQNNGV. CDR3 in DNA: TGTGCCAGCAGCTTAGGGCGGGGGCCCTCCTACGAGCAGTACTTC. Its translation: CASSLGRGPSYEQYF.